This T cell receptor beta chain was obtained from a study of identical twins. Overall study results and limits: Out-of-frame TCR alpha sharing observed in monozygotic twins exceeded model estimates. Reduced insertions were recorded for abundant cord blood beta clonotypes, with no such pattern in memory repertoires.

This clonotype was observed many times. Its antigen is unknown. A universal primer binding site was introduced by template switching. The final cDNA contained unique molecular identifiers. One entry per CDR3 protein, called by TCRdb with MiXCR from the 5' RACE reads. The profile shows around 100,000 distinct CDR3 sequences, about 5.6% of them singletons. Only healthy Caucasians were enrolled as donors. This clonotype was sampled from a woman aged 45-65 years in good health. The sample taken for sequencing was memory T cells sorted from blood.

The CDR3 protein is CSVRGSSGSTDTQYF. CDR3 coding DNA: TGCAGCGTGCGGGGTAGTAGCGGAAGCACAGATACGCAGTATTTT. The genes are TRBV29-1 and TRBJ2-3; tentatively, D is TRBD2 (6 bases). Trimming removed 6 bases from V and 0 bases from J, with 16 bases in between. CDR3 size: 15 residues. From germline, CDR1 is SQVTM and CDR2 ANQGSEA.